This record covers a single T cell receptor beta chain. The data were obtained in a study of blood T cell repertoires in COVID-19. Background on the study: Samples taken during acute and convalescent COVID-19 were collected in the United States, Italy and Spain. Sources were T cells, B-cell-depleted T cells, or PBMCs; the material itself was cDNA or gDNA.

Germline V gene data show CDR1 as KGHSH and CDR2 as LQKENI. The CDR3 is 15 amino acids. Germline trimming cut 6 bases from V and 2 bases from J; bases unmatched to any gene: 8. As handled by the study authors: Amplification of reference gene primers provided the estimated nucleated cell counts. Repertoires were generated with immunoSEQ multiplex PCR, while TCRdb's copy carries only in-frame clones and drops some. That table gives V, J and clone size, and the DNA gave D and trimming. The sample consists of hundreds of thousands of clones, about 85% of them appearing once. The chain carries TRBV18 and TRBJ2-7; 9 nucleotides align to TRBD1. This clonotype originated in a man between 18 and 35 years old with active or convalescent COVID-19. Sequenced sample: peripheral blood. CDR3 sequence: CASSQQGAPAYEQYF. DNA of the CDR3: TGTGCCAGCTCTCAACAGGGGGCTCCCGCCTACGAGCAGTACTTC.